The T cell receptor (beta chain) described here comes from a study of response to subunit inactivated influenza vaccine. The CDR3 extends over 14 amino acids. Trimming removed 3 bases from V and 7 bases from J; junction bases left unmatched: 4. MiXCR, run by TCRdb on the RT-PCR reads, gives a single entry per CDR3 protein. In the table there are 500,000 to 600,000 distinct CDR3 sequences, 12% of which are singletons. This clonotype has at least ten counts. This sequence joins TRBV12-3 or TRBV12-4 and TRBJ2-7; 12 nucleotides match TRBD1. The source of this sequence is a man aged 50 to 60 who received an inactivated influenza vaccine. Sequencing used PBMCs from blood, obtained on the day of vaccination. In DNA, the CDR3 is TGTGCCAGCAGTTTCCGGGACAGGGGGCGAGAGCAGTACTTC. This codes for CASSFRDRGREQYF.